This record concerns one T cell receptor (beta chain) sequence. Its specificity is not known. The source of the sample is a study of response to subunit inactivated influenza vaccine. General study points: There was a suggestion from the authors that each seasonal influenza vaccination recruits few new T cells.

MiXCR, run by TCRdb on the RT-PCR reads, gives a single entry per CDR3 protein. Among hundreds of thousands of distinct CDR3 sequences listed, 7.6% were seen once. V gave up 4 bases and J gave up 6 bases; unmatched junction bases: 11. In germline, CDR1 is LGHNA, CDR2 YSLEER. The CDR3 length is 16 residues. Sequencing was performed on PBMCs from blood, taken less than 30 months after vaccination. This TCR derives from a man aged 50-75 years who received an inactivated influenza vaccine. The rearrangement uses TRBV4-3 and TRBJ1-4, with 7 bases fitting TRBD1. The CDR3 sequence is CASSRERQGGYEKLFF. The CDR3 DNA reads TGCGCCAGCAGCCGAGAGCGGCAGGGGGGTTATGAAAAACTGTTTTTT.